This T cell receptor (beta chain) was recovered during a study of CD8 T cells in ankylosing spondylitis. Study results and limitations: Ankylosing spondylitis blood appeared to be characterized by a TCR beta motif of fewer than ten highly homologous variants. As for the disease-linked clones, they showed a CD8+ phenotype and occurred at relatively low frequencies in peripheral blood. In ankylosing spondylitis patients, matched synovial fluid reportedly showed significant enrichment of disease-linked clones. Some motif variants were previously reported in reactive arthritis synovial fluid and blood.

The V gene's germline CDR1 is DFQATT and CDR2 SNEGSKA (reference sequence). V lost 5 bases to trimming and J lost 8 bases, with 13 bases between them. This CDR3 has 12 amino acids. This clonotype was seen a handful of times. Its antigen is currently unknown. Quantitative 5'-RACE with molecular barcodes produced the TCR beta libraries. TCRdb reanalysed the 5' RACE reads using MiXCR and keeps one entry per CDR3 protein. The repertoire holds roughly 370,000 distinct CDR3 sequences, with approximately 20% as singletons. Sequencing used blood, either unsorted or a sorted T cell fraction (not recorded which). The chain has TRBV20-1 and TRBJ2-1, with D unresolved. The TCR sequence derives from a male donor with ankylosing spondylitis. CDR3 protein: CSAGGPSDEQFF. Here the CDR3 DNA reads TGCAGTGCTGGCGGACCTTCGGATGAGCAGTTCTTC.